These 16 T cell receptor beta chains were sequenced from one sample in a study of beta chain features in type 1 diabetes. Expressed TCRB transcripts were sequenced, since all the RNA that had been isolated was reverse transcribed. Assay: immunoSEQ multiplex PCR; the TCRdb copy retains only in-frame clones and omits some. The profile shows approximately 60,000 clones, 52% of them singletons. Points from the study as a whole: When Type 1 diabetes patients were examined, their TCRB CDR3s proved moderately but significantly shorter in all four CD4+ subsets.

These receptors' targets are unknown. What was sequenced was Tregs from blood. All receptors come from a woman aged 40 to 49 with type 1 diabetes.

This clone has only a few counts. This rearrangement joins TRBV2 to TRBJ1-1, with 7 bases lining up with TRBD1. The J segment lost 7 bases and the V segment lost 5 bases, leaving 7 bases of the junction unmatched. This CDR3 spans 13 amino acids. Germline V gene lookup returns CDR1 SNHLY and CDR2 FYNNEI. This CDR3 reads CASSSDRAGEAFF. The CDR3 DNA reads TGTGCCAGCAGTTCAGACAGGGCTGGTGAAGCTTTCTTT.

The gene calls are TRBV28 and TRBJ2-4; 7 nucleotides agree with TRBD1. CDR1 is MDHEN and CDR2 is SYDVKM in the germline V gene. The V and J ends lost 5 bases and 0 bases, in that order; junction bases with no gene match: 10. The length of the CDR3 is 17 residues. CDR3 coding DNA: TGTGCCAGCAGTCCCCACGGACAGGCCTTAGCCAAAAACATTCAGTACTTC. Protein: CASSPHGQALAKNIQYF.

The chain is built from TRBV7-9 and TRBJ2-3, with TRBD2 identical over 10 bases. The germline V gene has CDR1 SEHNR and CDR2 FQNEAQ (reference sequence). Trimming cost V 0 bases and J 4 bases; bases outside gene matches: 13. CDR3 length: 19 residues. The CDR3, as DNA: TGTGCCAGCAGCTTAGCGCCGGGGAAAGCGGGGGGGCGGTCAGATACGCAGTATTTT. As protein: CASSLAPGKAGGRSDTQYF.

A single count supports this clone. The chain links TRBV7-9 to TRBJ1-1; possible D gene TRBD1, 5 bases. The V gene's germline CDR1 is SEHNR and CDR2 FQNEAQ (reference sequence). The CDR3 has 14 residues. The V end lost 1 base, the J end lost 2 bases, and 8 bases lay between the germline ends. CDR3 protein: CASSLGGFNTEAFF. For the CDR3, the DNA is TGTGCCAGCAGCTTAGGGGGCTTCAACACTGAAGCTTTCTTT.

CDR3: CASRSRLPGELFF. Here the CDR3 DNA reads TGTGCCAGTAGATCTCGACTCCCCGGGGAGCTGTTTTTT. The chain carries TRBV19 and TRBJ2-2; no definite D call. Germline V CDR1 and CDR2: LNHDA, SQIVND (reference sequence). The CDR3 extends over 13 amino acids. Trimming pared 6 bases from V and 6 bases from J, leaving 11 bases between.

In its sample, this clone was seen a few times. The chain has TRBV18 and TRBJ1-5, with TRBD1 matching over 9 bases. This CDR3 contains 15 residues. V shed 6 bases, J shed 7 bases, and the junction held 10 bases outside the gene matches. Germline V CDR1 and CDR2: KGHSH, LQKENI. For the CDR3, the DNA is TGTGCCAGCTCCCCGGACAGGGGTGGTTGGCAGCCCCAGCATTTT. Its translation is CASSPDRGGWQPQHF. Looking up the rest from reference TRBV18 and TRBJ1-5 gives the full variable domain: NAGVMQNPRHLVRRRGQEARLRCSPMKGHSHVYWYRQLPEEGLKFMVYLQKENIIDESGMPKERFSAEFPKEGPSILRIQQVVRGDSAAYFCASSPDRGGWQPQHFGDGTRLSIL.

J is TRBJ2-7 and V is TRBV7-9, with a tentative D call TRBD1 (6 bases). There are 12 residues in the CDR3. V was cut by 5 bases and J by 4 bases, with 9 bases left in between. Germline V gene sequence: CDR1 SEHNR, CDR2 FQNEAQ (reference sequence). CDR3 nucleotides: TGTGCCAGCAGCCCAGGACAGTACGAGCAGTACTTC. Its translation is CASSPGQYEQYF.

V and J are TRBV28 and TRBJ2-4; D is perhaps TRBD1 (6 bases). V lost 8 bases, J lost 0 bases, and 17 bases lay in between. The CDR3 runs to 16 residues. The germline CDR1 and CDR2 sequences are MDHEN and SYDVKM. CDR3 sequence: CASGRTATLAKNIQYF. The CDR3 DNA follows: TGTGCCAGCGGCCGGACAGCCACTCTAGCCAAAAACATTCAGTACTTC.

The J gene is TRBJ1-2, the V gene TRBV5-1, with 8 positions matching TRBD1. J gave up 3 bases and V 3 bases, and 13 bases lay outside the gene matches. The germline CDR1 and CDR2 sequences are SGHRS and YFSETQ. The length of the CDR3 is 17 residues. The CDR3 nucleotides are TGCGCCAGCAGCTCGAGGCAGGGGGCACTTCGTGACTATGGCTACACCTTC. Translation: CASSSRQGALRDYGYTF.

This rearrangement joins TRBV4-1 to TRBJ2-2; 8 bases are a match to TRBD1. The CDR3 is 15 amino acids. CDR1 and CDR2 from the germline V gene are MGHRA and YSYEKL. The J segment lost 0 bases and the V segment lost 4 bases, leaving 1 base of the junction unmatched. The CDR3 loop reads CASSPQGANTGELFF. The CDR3 region has the DNA TGCGCCAGCAGCCCACAGGGGGCGAACACCGGGGAGCTGTTTTTT.

V and J are TRBV10-3 and TRBJ1-1; D gene unclear. Germline V gene lookup returns CDR1 ENHRY and CDR2 SYGVKD. This CDR3 region has 16 residues. V was pared by 6 bases and J by 0 bases, with 17 bases between. The CDR3 spells CAISDPRPGMNTEAFF. For the CDR3, the DNA is TGTGCCATCAGCGACCCCCGGCCGGGGATGAACACTGAAGCTTTCTTT.

CDR3 DNA: TGTGCCATCAGTGTTATTGGTCAACAGACCACTGAAGCTTTCTTT. Translation: CAISVIGQQTTEAFF. The V and J genes are TRBV10-3 and TRBJ1-1; D call uncertain. The CDR3 contains 15 residues. Between the trimmed V and J ends, which lost 4 bases and 4 bases, there was a span of 16 bases. Germline-derived CDR1 and CDR2 are ENHRY and SYGVKD.

The V gene is TRBV9, the J gene TRBJ1-1; 8 positions agree with TRBD1. This CDR3 contains 16 residues. Unmatched junction bases numbered 4, after V lost 0 bases and J lost 0 bases. Germline loops: CDR1 SGDLS, CDR2 YYNGEE. The DNA of the CDR3 is TGTGCCAGCAGCGTAGCAGGGGGCAGCGTGAACACTGAAGCTTTCTTT. Amino acid sequence: CASSVAGGSVNTEAFF. Filled out from reference TRBV9 and TRBJ1-1, the complete variable domain reads DSGVTQTPKHLITATGQRVTLRCSPRSGDLSVYWYQQSLDQGLQFLIQYYNGEERAKGNILERFSAQQFPDLHSELNLSSLELGDSALYFCASSVAGGSVNTEAFFGQGTRLTVV.

V usage is TRBV6-6 and J usage is TRBJ2-5, with D possibly TRBD2 on 7 matching bases. The CDR3 runs 15 residues. Deletions cut 7 bases from V and 2 bases from J, with 17 bases between. CDR1 is MNHNY and CDR2 is SVGAGI in the germline V gene (reference sequence). The CDR3: CASNKGGRAQETQYF. In nucleotides, the CDR3 is TGTGCCAGCAACAAAGGGGGGAGGGCACAAGAGACCCAGTACTTC.

This clone has a single count. As DNA, the CDR3 is TGTGCCAGCAGCGTAGGTCCCAGCGGGGGGTATGGCTACACCTTC. Amino acid sequence: CASSVGPSGGYGYTF. The genes are TRBV9 and TRBJ1-2, with a weak D call TRBD1 (5 bases). Germline V gene sequence: CDR1 SGDLS, CDR2 YYNGEE. The CDR3 is made up of 15 amino acids. V was trimmed by 0 bases and J by 5 bases, leaving 14 bases between them.

The chain has TRBV6-6 and TRBJ2-3; D is unresolved. The CDR3 has 14 amino acids. Trimming cost V 10 bases and J 4 bases, with 18 bases left between them. CDR1 and CDR2 (germline): MNHNY, SVGAGI (reference sequence). CDR3 amino acids: CATTRPGLADTQYF. The CDR3 bases are TGTGCCACCACCCGGCCAGGCCTTGCAGATACGCAGTATTTT.